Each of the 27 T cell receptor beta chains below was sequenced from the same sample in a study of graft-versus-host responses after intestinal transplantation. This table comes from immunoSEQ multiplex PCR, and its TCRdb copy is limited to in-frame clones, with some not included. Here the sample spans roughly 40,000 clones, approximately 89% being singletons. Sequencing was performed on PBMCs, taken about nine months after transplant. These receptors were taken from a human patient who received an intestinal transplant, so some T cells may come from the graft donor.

CDR3 loop: CASSVEGDTQYF. The CDR3 nucleotides are TGTGCCAGCAGCGTAGAGGGTGATACGCAGTATTTT. This chain links TRBV9 with TRBJ2-3; D is uncertain. CDR3 length: 12 amino acids. Trimming pared 0 bases from V and 6 bases from J, leaving 5 bases between. Germline lookup yields CDR1 SGDLS and CDR2 YYNGEE.

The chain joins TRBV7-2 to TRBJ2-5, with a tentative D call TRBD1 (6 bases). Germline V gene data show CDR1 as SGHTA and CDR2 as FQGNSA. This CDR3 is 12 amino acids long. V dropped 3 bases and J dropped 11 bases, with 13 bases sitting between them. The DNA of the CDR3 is TGTGCCAGCAGCTTCGGTGAGGGGGAGCAGTACTTC. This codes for CASSFGEGEQYF.

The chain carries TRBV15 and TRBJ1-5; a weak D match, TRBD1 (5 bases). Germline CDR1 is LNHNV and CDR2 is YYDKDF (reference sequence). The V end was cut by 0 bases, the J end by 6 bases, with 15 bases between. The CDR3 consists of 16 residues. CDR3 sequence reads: CATSRDHRGDGQPQHF. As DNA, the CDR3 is TGTGCCACCAGCAGAGATCATAGGGGCGACGGTCAGCCCCAGCATTTT.

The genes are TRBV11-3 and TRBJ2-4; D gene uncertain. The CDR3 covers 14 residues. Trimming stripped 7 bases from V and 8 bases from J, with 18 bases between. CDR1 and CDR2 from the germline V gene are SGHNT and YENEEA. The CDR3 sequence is CASNIGPGGDIQYF. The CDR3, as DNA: TGTGCCAGCAACATAGGACCAGGCGGAGACATTCAGTACTTC.

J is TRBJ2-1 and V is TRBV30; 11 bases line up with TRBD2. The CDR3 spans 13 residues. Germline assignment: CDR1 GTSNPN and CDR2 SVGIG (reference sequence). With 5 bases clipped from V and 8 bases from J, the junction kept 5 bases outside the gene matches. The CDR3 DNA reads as TGTGCCTGGGCCGTACTAGCGGGAGATGAGCAGTTCTTC. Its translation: CAWAVLAGDEQFF.

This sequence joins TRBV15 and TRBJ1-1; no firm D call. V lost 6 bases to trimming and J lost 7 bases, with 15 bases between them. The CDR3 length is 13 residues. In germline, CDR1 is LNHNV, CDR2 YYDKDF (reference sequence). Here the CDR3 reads CATSRDTHREAFF. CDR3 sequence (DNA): TGTGCCACCAGTCGTGATACGCACCGTGAAGCTTTCTTT. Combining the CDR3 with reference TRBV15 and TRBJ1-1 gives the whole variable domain DAMVIQNPRYQVTQFGKPVTLSCSQTLNHNVMYWYQQKSSQAPKLLFHYYDKDFNNEADTPDNFQSRRPNTSFCFLDIRSPGLGDTAMYLCATSRDTHREAFFGQGTRLTVV.

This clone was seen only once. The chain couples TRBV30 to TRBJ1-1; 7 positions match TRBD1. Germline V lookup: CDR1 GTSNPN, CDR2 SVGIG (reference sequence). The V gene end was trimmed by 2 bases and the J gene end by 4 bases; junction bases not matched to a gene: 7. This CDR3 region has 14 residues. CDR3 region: CAWSYRGHGTEAFF. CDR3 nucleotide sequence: TGTGCCTGGAGTTATAGGGGGCATGGCACTGAAGCTTTCTTT.

The CDR3 reads CASSRHTGELFF. The CDR3 DNA reads TGTGCCAGTAGTAGACACACCGGGGAGCTGTTTTTT. V usage is TRBV19 and J usage is TRBJ2-2; D gene unclear. Germline V CDR1 and CDR2: LNHDA, SQIVND (reference sequence). V lost 4 bases and J lost 3, with 3 bases in between. This CDR3 contains 12 residues.

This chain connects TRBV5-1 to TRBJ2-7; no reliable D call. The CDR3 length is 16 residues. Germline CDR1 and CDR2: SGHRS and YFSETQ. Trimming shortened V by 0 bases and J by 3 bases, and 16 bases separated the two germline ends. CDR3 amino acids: CASSLEQYVPLYEQYF. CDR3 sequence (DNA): TGCGCCAGCAGCTTGGAACAGTACGTTCCCCTCTACGAGCAGTACTTC.

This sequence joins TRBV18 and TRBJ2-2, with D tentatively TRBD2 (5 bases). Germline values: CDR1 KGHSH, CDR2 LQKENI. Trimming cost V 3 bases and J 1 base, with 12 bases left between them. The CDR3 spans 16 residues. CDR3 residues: CASSPQRTLNTGELFF. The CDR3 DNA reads TGTGCCAGCTCACCGCAGCGGACCTTGAACACCGGGGAGCTGTTTTTT. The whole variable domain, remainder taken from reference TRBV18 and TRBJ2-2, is NAGVMQNPRHLVRRRGQEARLRCSPMKGHSHVYWYRQLPEEGLKFMVYLQKENIIDESGMPKERFSAEFPKEGPSILRIQQVVRGDSAAYFCASSPQRTLNTGELFFGEGSRLTVL.

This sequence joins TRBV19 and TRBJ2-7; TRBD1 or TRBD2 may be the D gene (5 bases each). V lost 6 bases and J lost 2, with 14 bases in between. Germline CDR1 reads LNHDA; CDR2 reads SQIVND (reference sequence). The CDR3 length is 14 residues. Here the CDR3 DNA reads TGTGCCAGTAGGAGGGACGGACTGACCTACGAGCAGTACTTC. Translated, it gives CASRRDGLTYEQYF.

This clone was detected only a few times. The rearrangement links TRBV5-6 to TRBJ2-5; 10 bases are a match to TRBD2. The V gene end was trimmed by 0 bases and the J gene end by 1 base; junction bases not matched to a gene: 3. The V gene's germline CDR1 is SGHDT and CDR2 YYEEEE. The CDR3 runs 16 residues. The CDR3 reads CASSLESGGAQETQYF. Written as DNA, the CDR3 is TGTGCCAGCAGCTTGGAGAGCGGGGGGGCCCAAGAGACCCAGTACTTC.

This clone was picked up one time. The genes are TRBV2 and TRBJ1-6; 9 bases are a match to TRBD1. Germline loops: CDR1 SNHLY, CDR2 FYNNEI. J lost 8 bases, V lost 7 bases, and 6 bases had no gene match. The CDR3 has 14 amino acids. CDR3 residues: CASTRDRVDSPLHF. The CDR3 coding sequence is TGTGCCAGCACAAGGGACAGGGTGGATTCACCCCTCCACTTT.

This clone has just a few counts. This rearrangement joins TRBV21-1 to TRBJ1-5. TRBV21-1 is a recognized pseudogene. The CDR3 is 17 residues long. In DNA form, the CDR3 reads TGTGCCAGCAGCTCATCCCAGAAGGGTAATAGCAATCAGCCCCAGCATTTT. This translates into CASSSSQKGNSNQPQHF.

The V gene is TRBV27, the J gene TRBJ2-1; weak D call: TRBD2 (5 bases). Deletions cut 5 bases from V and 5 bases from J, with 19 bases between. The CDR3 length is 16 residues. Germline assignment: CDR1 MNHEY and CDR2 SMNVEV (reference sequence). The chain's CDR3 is CASSTRTGQANNEQFF. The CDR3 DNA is TGTGCCAGCAGTACAAGGACTGGGCAGGCCAACAATGAGCAGTTCTTC.

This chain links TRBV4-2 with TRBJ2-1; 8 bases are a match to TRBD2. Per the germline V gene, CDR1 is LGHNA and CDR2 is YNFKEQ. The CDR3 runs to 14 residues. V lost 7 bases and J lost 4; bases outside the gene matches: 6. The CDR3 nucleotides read TGTGCCAGCACCGGGACTAGGAGATACAATGAGCAGTTCTTC. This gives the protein CASTGTRRYNEQFF.

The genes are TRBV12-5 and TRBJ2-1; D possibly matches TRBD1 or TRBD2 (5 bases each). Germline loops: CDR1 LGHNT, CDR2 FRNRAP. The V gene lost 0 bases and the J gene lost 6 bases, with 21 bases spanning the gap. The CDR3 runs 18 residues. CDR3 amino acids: CASGLVYLGTPLPNEQFF. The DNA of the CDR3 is TGTGCTAGTGGTTTGGTATATTTGGGGACCCCACTACCCAATGAGCAGTTCTTC.

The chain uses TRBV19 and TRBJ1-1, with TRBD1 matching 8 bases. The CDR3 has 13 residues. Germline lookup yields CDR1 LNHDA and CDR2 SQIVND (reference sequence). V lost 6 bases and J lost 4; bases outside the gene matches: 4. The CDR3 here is CASSRQGRTEAFF. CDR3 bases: TGTGCCAGTAGCCGACAGGGGCGCACTGAAGCTTTCTTT.

The CDR3 sequence is CASSYGSTDTQYF. CDR3 sequence (DNA): TGTGCCAGCAGTTACGGGTCGACAGATACGCAGTATTTT. The chain is built from TRBV6-5 and TRBJ2-3; D uncertain. The CDR3 totals 13 residues. Trimming pared 2 bases from V and 3 bases from J, leaving 6 bases between. Germline CDR1 MNHEY, CDR2 SVGAGI.

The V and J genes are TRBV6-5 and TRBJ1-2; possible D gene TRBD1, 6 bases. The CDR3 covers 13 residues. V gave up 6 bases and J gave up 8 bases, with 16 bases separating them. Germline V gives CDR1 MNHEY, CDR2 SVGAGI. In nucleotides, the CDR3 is TGTGCCAGCAGGAATACAGGGTTCGGGGGCTACACCTTC. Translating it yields CASRNTGFGGYTF.

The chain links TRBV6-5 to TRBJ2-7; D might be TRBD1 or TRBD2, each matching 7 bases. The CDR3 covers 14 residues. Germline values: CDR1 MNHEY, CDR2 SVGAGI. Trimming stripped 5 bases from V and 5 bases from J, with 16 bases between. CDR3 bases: TGTGCCAGCAGTATTCAGGGGGGGTTTGACGAGCAGTACTTC. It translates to CASSIQGGFDEQYF.

The CDR3 DNA reads TGTGCCAGCAGCTTGGGGCTGACCGAGCAGTACTTC. It yields the protein CASSLGLTEQYF. J is TRBJ2-7 and V is TRBV5-8; unclear D gene. The V and J ends lost 0 bases and 6 bases respectively, with 7 bases between them. This CDR3 has 12 residues. The germline V gene has CDR1 SGHTS and CDR2 YDEGEE.

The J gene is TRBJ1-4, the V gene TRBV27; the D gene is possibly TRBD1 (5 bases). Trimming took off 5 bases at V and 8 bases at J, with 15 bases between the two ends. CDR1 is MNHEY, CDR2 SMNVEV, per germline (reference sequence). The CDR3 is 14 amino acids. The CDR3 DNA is TGTGCCAGCAGTCAATGGCTGACAGACGAAAAACTGTTTTTT. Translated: CASSQWLTDEKLFF.

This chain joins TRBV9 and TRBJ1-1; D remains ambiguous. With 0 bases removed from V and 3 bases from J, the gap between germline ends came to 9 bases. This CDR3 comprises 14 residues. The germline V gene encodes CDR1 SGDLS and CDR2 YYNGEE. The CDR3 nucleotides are TGTGCCAGCAGCGTAGCTATTAGGGACACTGAAGCTTTCTTT. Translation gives CASSVAIRDTEAFF.

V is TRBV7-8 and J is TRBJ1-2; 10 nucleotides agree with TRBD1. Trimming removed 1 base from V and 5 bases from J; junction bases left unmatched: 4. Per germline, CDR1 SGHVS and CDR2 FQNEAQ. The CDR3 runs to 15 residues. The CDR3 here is CASSLVGQGVYGYTF. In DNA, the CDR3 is TGTGCCAGCAGCTTAGTCGGACAGGGGGTTTATGGCTACACCTTC.

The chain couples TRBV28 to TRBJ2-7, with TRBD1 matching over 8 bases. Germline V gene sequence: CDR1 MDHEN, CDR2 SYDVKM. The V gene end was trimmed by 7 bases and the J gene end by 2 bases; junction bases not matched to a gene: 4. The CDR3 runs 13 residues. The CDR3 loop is CASNRQGTYEQYF. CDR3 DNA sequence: TGTGCCAGCAATCGACAGGGGACCTACGAGCAGTACTTC.

The CDR3 protein is CASSYGQGVNEQYF. As DNA, the CDR3 is TGTGCCAGCAGTTACGGACAGGGCGTCAACGAGCAGTACTTC. The chain combines TRBV6-6 with TRBJ2-7; 8 bases fit TRBD1. The CDR3 is 14 residues long. V shed 2 bases, J shed 5 bases, and the junction held 5 bases outside the gene matches. Germline CDR1 reads MNHNY; CDR2 reads SVGAGI (reference sequence).